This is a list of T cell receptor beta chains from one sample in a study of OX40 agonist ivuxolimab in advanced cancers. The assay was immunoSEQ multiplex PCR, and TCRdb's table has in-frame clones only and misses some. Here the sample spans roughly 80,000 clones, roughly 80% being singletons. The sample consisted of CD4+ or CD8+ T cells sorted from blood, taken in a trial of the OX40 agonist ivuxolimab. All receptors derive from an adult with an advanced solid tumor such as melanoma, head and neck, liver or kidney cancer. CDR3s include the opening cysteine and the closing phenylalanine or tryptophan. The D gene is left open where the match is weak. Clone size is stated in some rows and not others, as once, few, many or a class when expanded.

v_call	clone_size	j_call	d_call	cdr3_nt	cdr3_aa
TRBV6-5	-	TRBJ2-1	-	TGTGCCAGCAGTTACTATAGGGATTGGTGGGTCTTC	CASSYYRDWWVF
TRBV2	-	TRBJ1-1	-	TGTGCCAGCAGTGAAGTATTAAACAGGGCGGCGATGAACACTGAAGCTTTCTTT	CASSEVLNRAAMNTEAFF
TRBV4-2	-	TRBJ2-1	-	TGTGCCAGCAGCCCCACTAGCTCAAGGAGATCCTCATACAATGAGCAGTTCTTC	CASSPTSSRRSSYNEQFF
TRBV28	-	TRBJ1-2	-	TGTGCCAGCAGTTTAACCGGGTATGGCTACACCTTC	CASSLTGYGYTF
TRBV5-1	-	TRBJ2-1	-	TGCGCCAGCAGCGAAACAACCTCCTACAATGAGCAGTTCTTC	CASSETTSYNEQFF
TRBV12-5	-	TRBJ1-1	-	TGTGCTAGTGGTTTGGTACGGCGGAGCACTGAAGCTTTCTTT	CASGLVRRSTEAFF
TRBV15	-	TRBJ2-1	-	TGTGCCACCAGCAGAGATGTTGGTAGGGGGGGCGATGAGCAGTTCTTC	CATSRDVGRGGDEQFF
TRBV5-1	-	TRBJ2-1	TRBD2	TGCGCCAGCAGCACTAGCGGGGGGGCATACAATGAGCAGTTCTTC	CASSTSGGAYNEQFF
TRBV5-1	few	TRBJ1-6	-	TGCGCCAGCAGCTTGGCTACAGCCCATTCACCCCTCCACTTT	CASSLATAHSPLHF
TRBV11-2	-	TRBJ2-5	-	TGTGCCAGCAGCTTGCTCTGGGGAAAAGAGACCCAGTACTTC	CASSLLWGKETQYF
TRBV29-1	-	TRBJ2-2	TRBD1	TGCAGCATGGCCGACAGGGCCACCGGGGAGCTGTTTTTT	CSMADRATGELFF
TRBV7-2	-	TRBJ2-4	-	TGTGCAACTGGAGGGGGTGCCAAAAACATTCAGTACTTC	CATGGGAKNIQYF
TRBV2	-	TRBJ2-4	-	TGTGCCAGCAGTGAAAGGTTTCCCACAAACATTCAGTACTTC	CASSERFPTNIQYF
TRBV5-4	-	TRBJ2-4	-	TGTGCCAGCAGCCCCGGTGGGGAAACCAAAAACATTCAGTACTTC	CASSPGGETKNIQYF
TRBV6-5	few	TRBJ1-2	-	TGTGCCAGCAGTTGGGACGGAACCGGCTATGGCTACACCTTC	CASSWDGTGYGYTF
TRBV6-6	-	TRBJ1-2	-	TGTGCCAGCAGTACCCGGCGGAACTATGGCTACACCTTC	CASSTRRNYGYTF
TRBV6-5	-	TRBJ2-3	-	TGTGCCAGCTCACCAGAGGGGCCTGGCACAGATACGCAGTATTTT	CASSPEGPGTDTQYF
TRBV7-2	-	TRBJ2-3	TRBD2	TGTGCCAGCAGGGAAGTAGCGGGAATCACAGATACGCAGTATTTT	CASREVAGITDTQYF
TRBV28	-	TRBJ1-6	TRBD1	TGTGCCAGCAGTTTTGACAGGGCGGATTCACCCCTCCACTTT	CASSFDRADSPLHF
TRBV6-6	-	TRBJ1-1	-	TGTGCCAGCGGACGGCTGAACACTGAAGCTTTCTTT	CASGRLNTEAFF
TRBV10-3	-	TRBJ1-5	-	TGTGCCATCAGTGACTCTAGGACAGTGGGGCAGCCCCAGCATTTT	CAISDSRTVGQPQHF
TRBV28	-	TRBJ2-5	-	TGTGCCAGCAGTTTCAATGGGGAAGAGACCCAGTACTTC	CASSFNGEETQYF
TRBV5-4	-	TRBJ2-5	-	TGTGCCAGCAGCGCGAACTTGGGGGTCCAAGAGACCCAGTACTTC	CASSANLGVQETQYF
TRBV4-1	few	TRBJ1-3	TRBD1	TGCGCCAGCAGCCAAGATAGGGGACAGGCAAACTCTGGAAACACCATATATTTT	CASSQDRGQANSGNTIYF
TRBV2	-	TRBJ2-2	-	TGTGCCAGCAGTAACAGGGCAACCGGGGAGCTGTTTTTT	CASSNRATGELFF
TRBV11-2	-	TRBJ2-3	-	TGTGCCAGCAGCTTCGACGGAGACAGAAGCACAGATACGCAGTATTTT	CASSFDGDRSTDTQYF
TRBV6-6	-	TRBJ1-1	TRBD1	TGTGCCAGCAGTTCACAGGGGGCTGAAGCTTTCTTT	CASSSQGAEAFF
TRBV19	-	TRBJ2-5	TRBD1	TGTGCCAGTAGTATCTTCGGGACAGGGCCTCTCCAAGAGACCCAGTACTTC	CASSIFGTGPLQETQYF